This T cell receptor beta chain derives from a study of early T cells in non-severe SARS-CoV-2 infection. Study at large: The input, bulk RNA from unsorted whole blood, was sequenced, and chains were unpaired. Study-wide results and limits: VDJdb matches were skewed toward anti-spike CD8 T cell responses.

Germline CDR1 and CDR2: LGHNA and YNFKEQ. Trimming took 2 bases from V and 3 from J, leaving 17 bases between them. The length of the CDR3 is 17 residues. This clonotype was seen a few times. Antigen unknown. Attachment of unique molecular identifiers to individual cDNA molecules was performed. One entry per CDR3 protein, called by TCRdb with MiXCR from the 5' RACE reads. The profile shows roughly 63,000 distinct CDR3 sequences, around 12% of them singletons. The chain has TRBV4-2 and TRBJ2-1; D gene unclear. The sequence derives from an adult who was a healthcare worker with PCR-confirmed SARS-CoV-2 infection or an uninfected control (not recorded which). Sequencing was carried out using whole blood. CDR3: CASSQPPGSMDYNEQFF. CDR3 nucleotide sequence: TGTGCCAGCAGCCAACCCCCTGGCTCCATGGACTACAATGAGCAGTTCTTC.